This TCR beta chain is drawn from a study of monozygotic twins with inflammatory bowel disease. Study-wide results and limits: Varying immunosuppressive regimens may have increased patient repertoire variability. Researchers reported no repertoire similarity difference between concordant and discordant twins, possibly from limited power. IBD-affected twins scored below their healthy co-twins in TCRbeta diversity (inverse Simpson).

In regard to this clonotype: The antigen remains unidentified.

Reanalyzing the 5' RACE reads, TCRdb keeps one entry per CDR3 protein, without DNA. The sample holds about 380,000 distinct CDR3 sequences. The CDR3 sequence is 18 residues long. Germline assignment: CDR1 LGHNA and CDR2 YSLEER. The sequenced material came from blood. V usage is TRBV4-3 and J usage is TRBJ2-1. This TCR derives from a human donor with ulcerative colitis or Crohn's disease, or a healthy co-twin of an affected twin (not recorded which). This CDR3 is CASSQDLGQTVSYNEQFF.